A single sample gave rise to the 20 T cell receptor beta chains below, sequenced in a study of shared clonotypes between healthy human individuals. The repertoire was sequenced with immunoSEQ multiplex PCR; TCRdb's copy has only in-frame clones and lacks some. The repertoire includes about 2,500,000 clones, approximately 92% of them detected once, and more than 0.12% sits in the top ten. Specimen: naive CD4+ T cells sorted from blood. Specified subset: CD45RA+ positively selected. These TCRs come from a man between 18 and 29 years old in good health.

This chain links TRBV5-1 with TRBJ1-2, with D uncertain. Germline V gene lookup returns CDR1 SGHRS and CDR2 YFSETQ. The CDR3 is made up of 16 amino acids. V lost 0 bases and J 6 bases, leaving 18 bases between the germline ends. The CDR3 here is CASSLAMATMRDGYTF. The CDR3, as DNA: TGCGCCAGCAGCTTGGCCATGGCGACCATGAGAGATGGCTACACCTTC.

The chain recombines TRBV5-6 with TRBJ2-7; D is undetermined. In germline, CDR1 is SGHDT, CDR2 YYEEEE. The CDR3 has 13 residues. V dropped 1 base and J dropped 5 bases, with 10 bases sitting between them. Here the CDR3 DNA reads TGTGCCAGCAGCTTGTGGGTCACAGACGAGCAGTACTTC. The encoded protein is CASSLWVTDEQYF.

The chain couples TRBV25-1 to TRBJ1-1, with a tentative D call TRBD1 (5 bases). Trimming took off 2 bases at V and 1 base at J, with 11 bases between the two ends. CDR1 and CDR2 (germline): MGHDK, SYGVNS. This CDR3 has 15 amino acids. The CDR3 DNA is TGTGCCAGCAGTGAAGCCGGGACTTCGAACACTGAAGCTTTCTTT. Protein: CASSEAGTSNTEAFF.

This rearrangement joins TRBV5-4 to TRBJ1-2, with D tentatively TRBD1 (6 bases). Germline V CDR1 and CDR2: SGHNT, YYREEE (reference sequence). The CDR3 runs to 16 residues. Trimming removed 5 bases from V and 5 bases from J, with 22 bases in between. The CDR3 DNA reads TGTGCCAGCAGTACCTCGGACAGCCGAGGGGGATATGGCTACACCTTC. It yields the protein CASSTSDSRGGYGYTF.

CDR3 DNA: TGTGCCAGCAGCTTAGATATCGGGGTCACTGAAGCTTTCTTT. Amino acid sequence: CASSLDIGVTEAFF. This chain joins TRBV7-6 and TRBJ1-1; D is unclear. This CDR3 has 14 amino acids. Germline V lookup: CDR1 SGHVS, CDR2 FNYEAQ. V dropped 1 base and J dropped 4 bases, with 10 bases sitting between them.

This chain uses TRBV25-1 with TRBJ2-1; a possible D gene is TRBD2 (5 bases). Trimming took off 5 bases at V and 3 bases at J, with 17 bases between the two ends. The CDR3 has 16 residues. Germline V gene sequence: CDR1 MGHDK, CDR2 SYGVNS. CDR3 nucleotide sequence: TGTGCCAGCAGTACCGGTTGGGGAGTTGACTACAATGAGCAGTTCTTC. Its translation is CASSTGWGVDYNEQFF.

V is TRBV19 and J is TRBJ2-5, with 11 bases that match TRBD1. Germline V gene data show CDR1 as LNHDA and CDR2 as SQIVND (reference sequence). The CDR3 is made up of 20 amino acids. V dropped 5 bases and J dropped 0; count of bases not matched to a gene: 17. In DNA, the CDR3 is TGTGCCAGTAGTCCCCAGCTCGGACAGGGGGCGTTACAGTACCAAGAGACCCAGTACTTC. Translating gives CASSPQLGQGALQYQETQYF.

CDR3 sequence: CASSQKVDSTRQYF. The CDR3, as DNA: TGTGCCAGCAGCCAAAAAGTGGACAGTACGAGGCAGTACTTC. The chain joins TRBV5-4 to TRBJ2-7, with D possibly being TRBD1 (6 bases). CDR1 SGHNT and CDR2 YYREEE come from the germline V gene (reference sequence). V was pared by 4 bases and J by 9 bases, with 20 bases between. The CDR3 extends over 14 amino acids.

The V gene is TRBV6-5, the J gene TRBJ1-1; D may be TRBD1 (5 bases). The CDR3 length is 15 residues. Deletions cut 7 bases from V and 0 bases from J, with 15 bases between. Germline CDR1 is MNHEY and CDR2 is SVGAGI. The CDR3 spells CASNLAGPMNTEAFF. The CDR3 DNA reads as TGTGCCAGCAACTTGGCAGGGCCAATGAACACTGAAGCTTTCTTT.

J is TRBJ2-7 and V is TRBV5-1, with D perhaps assigned TRBD1 or TRBD2 (5 bases each). The CDR3 is 12 residues long. Trimming took 2 bases from V and 9 from J, leaving 12 bases between them. Germline CDR1 SGHRS, CDR2 YFSETQ. This CDR3 reads CASSFDRGGQYF. The CDR3 region has the DNA TGCGCCAGCAGCTTCGACCGGGGCGGGCAGTACTTC.

This clone came up once. This rearrangement joins TRBV4-3 to TRBJ2-1, with a weak D call TRBD2 (6 bases). In germline, CDR1 is LGHNA, CDR2 YSLEER. Deletions cut 0 bases from V and 3 bases from J, with 12 bases between. The CDR3 loop spans 16 amino acids. The CDR3 loop reads CASSQEGTGSYNEQFF. The CDR3 DNA sequence: TGCGCCAGCAGCCAAGAGGGGACTGGGAGCTACAATGAGCAGTTCTTC.

V gene TRBV14 combines with J gene TRBJ2-1, with D tentatively TRBD2 (5 bases). With 4 bases removed from V and 0 bases from J, the gap between germline ends came to 13 bases. CDR3 length: 16 amino acids. CDR1 is SGHDN and CDR2 is FVKESK in the germline V gene. The CDR3 bases are TGTGCCAGCAGCCGACGGGGATTAGCCTCCTACAATGAGCAGTTCTTC. It translates to CASSRRGLASYNEQFF.

This clone showed up just once. Other DNA sequences of this sample code for an identical CDR3. The rearrangement uses TRBV10-3 and TRBJ2-7; the D gene is possibly TRBD2 (5 bases). The CDR3 is 13 amino acids. The germline V gene has CDR1 ENHRY and CDR2 SYGVKD. The V end was cut by 2 bases, the J end by 5 bases, with 10 bases between. The CDR3 DNA follows: TGTGCCATCAGTGAGCGGGGTGGTAACGAGCAGTACTTC. Its protein is CAISERGGNEQYF.

This clone was counted a few times. This sequence joins TRBV11-2 and TRBJ2-2, with D possibly matching TRBD1 (5 bases). Germline CDR1 is SGHAT and CDR2 is FQNNGV. Trimming shortened V by 5 bases and J by 1 base, and 20 bases separated the two germline ends. CDR3 size: 18 residues. The CDR3 spells CASSLGWGREGNTGELFF. In DNA, the CDR3 is TGTGCCAGCAGCCTAGGTTGGGGCAGGGAAGGGAACACCGGGGAGCTGTTTTTT.

This clone was seen a single time. This chain links TRBV25-1 with TRBJ2-1; TRBD1 aligns across 9 bases. The germline V gene encodes CDR1 MGHDK and CDR2 SYGVNS. With V trimmed by 4 bases and J by 4 bases, 8 bases remained unmatched. The CDR3 loop spans 16 amino acids. The CDR3 loop reads CASSARDRALYNEQFF. The CDR3 DNA is TGTGCCAGCAGTGCCCGGGACAGGGCTTTATACAATGAGCAGTTCTTC. Variable domain in full (rest from reference TRBV25-1 and TRBJ2-1): EADIYQTPRYLVIGTGKKITLECSQTMGHDKMYWYQQDPGMELHLIHYSYGVNSTEKGDLSSESTVSRIRTEHFPLTLESARPSHTSQYLCASSARDRALYNEQFFGPGTRLTVL.

The chain couples TRBV7-2 to TRBJ2-5; D is possibly TRBD2 (6 bases). The germline CDR1 and CDR2 sequences are SGHTA and FQGNSA. This CDR3 is 15 amino acids long. The germline V and J ends were trimmed by 5 bases and 7 bases, with 20 bases remaining between them. Here the CDR3 DNA reads TGTGCCAGCAGCCCTTCCGTCGGGAGCGATCGGACCCAGTACTTC. Translating gives CASSPSVGSDRTQYF.

Regarding this clone: The sample holds other DNA sequences that translate to the same CDR3. This chain uses TRBV18 with TRBJ1-1; D uncertain. CDR3 size: 13 residues. Trimming cost V 3 bases and J 1 base, with 6 bases left between them. Germline-derived CDR1 and CDR2 are KGHSH and LQKENI. This CDR3 is CASSPTRNTEAFF. CDR3 nucleotides: TGTGCCAGCTCACCCACTAGGAACACTGAAGCTTTCTTT.

The V gene is TRBV7-2, the J gene TRBJ2-1; 9 bases are shared with TRBD2. J was trimmed by 8 bases and V by 2 bases; bases with no gene match: 4. The CDR3 has 14 residues. Germline lookup yields CDR1 SGHTA and CDR2 FQGNSA. The CDR3 sequence is CASSLLAGRDEQFF. The CDR3 nucleotides read TGTGCCAGCAGCTTACTAGCGGGGCGGGATGAGCAGTTCTTC.

This sequence joins TRBV19 and TRBJ2-5, with TRBD2 matching over 10 bases. This CDR3 spans 17 amino acids. The V segment lost 9 bases and the J segment 5 bases; nucleotides outside the gene matches: 18. The germline CDR1 and CDR2 sequences are LNHDA and SQIVND (reference sequence). The CDR3 bases are TGTGCCAGACGCACGAACGCACCGGGACTAGCGTTCGAGACCCAGTACTTC. It encodes CARRTNAPGLAFETQYF.

The chain carries TRBV9 and TRBJ1-5, with 7 bases fitting TRBD1. The CDR3 runs to 14 residues. The germline CDR1 and CDR2 sequences are SGDLS and YYNGEE. The V segment lost 4 bases and the J segment 6 bases; nucleotides outside the gene matches: 7. CDR3 nucleotide sequence: TGTGCCAGCAGCTTAACAGGGGCGGGTCAGCCCCAGCATTTT. Translated, it gives CASSLTGAGQPQHF.